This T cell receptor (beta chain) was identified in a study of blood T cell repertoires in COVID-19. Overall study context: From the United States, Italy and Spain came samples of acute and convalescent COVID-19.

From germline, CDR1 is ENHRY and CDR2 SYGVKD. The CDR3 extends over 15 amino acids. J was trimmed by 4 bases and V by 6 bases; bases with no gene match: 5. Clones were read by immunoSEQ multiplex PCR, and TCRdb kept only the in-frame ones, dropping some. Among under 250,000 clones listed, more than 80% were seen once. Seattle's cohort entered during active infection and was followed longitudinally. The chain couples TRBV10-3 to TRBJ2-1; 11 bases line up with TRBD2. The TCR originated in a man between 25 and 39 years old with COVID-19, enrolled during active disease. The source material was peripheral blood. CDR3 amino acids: CAIRILAGAYNEQFF. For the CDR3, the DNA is TGTGCCATCAGGATACTAGCGGGAGCATACAATGAGCAGTTCTTC.